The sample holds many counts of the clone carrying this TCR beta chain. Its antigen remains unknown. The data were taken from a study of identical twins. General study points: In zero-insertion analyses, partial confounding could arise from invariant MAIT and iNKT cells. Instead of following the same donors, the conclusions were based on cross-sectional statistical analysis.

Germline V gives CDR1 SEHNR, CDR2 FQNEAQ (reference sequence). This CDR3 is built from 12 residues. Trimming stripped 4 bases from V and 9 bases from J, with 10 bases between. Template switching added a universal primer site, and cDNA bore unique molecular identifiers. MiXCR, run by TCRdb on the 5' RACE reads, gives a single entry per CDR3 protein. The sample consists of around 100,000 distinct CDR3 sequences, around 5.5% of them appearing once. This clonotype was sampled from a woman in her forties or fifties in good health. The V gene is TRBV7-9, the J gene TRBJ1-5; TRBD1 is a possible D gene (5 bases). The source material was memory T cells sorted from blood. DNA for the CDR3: TGTGCCAGCAGCTACGGGGGTCGGCCCCAGCATTTT. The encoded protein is CASSYGGRPQHF.